This T cell receptor (beta chain) was sequenced for a study of shared clonotypes between healthy human individuals. Study results and caveats: Shared across a few donors were about 4.8% of the naive CD4 clonotypes.

Germline trimming cut 4 bases from V and 4 bases from J; bases unmatched to any gene: 2. The CDR3 length is 14 residues. Per the germline V gene, CDR1 is PRHDT and CDR2 is FYEKMQ (reference sequence). The authors ran the assay at deep level. Repertoires were generated with immunoSEQ multiplex PCR, while TCRdb's copy carries only in-frame clones and drops some. The sample lists more than 2 million clones, 90% to 95% occurring once. CD45RO-negative, CCR7-selected cells formed the naive CD8 fraction, which excluded terminally differentiated effector memory CD45RA+ cells. As to this clone: No antigen is known for it.

The clonotype was recovered from a man in his late teens or twenties in good health. Some clones in this sample may be carry-over from other donors' samples. The sequenced sample consisted of naive CD8+ T cells from PBMCs. V is TRBV13 and J is TRBJ2-2; 8 bases fit TRBD1. DNA for the CDR3: TGTGCCAGCAGCTATGGGACAGGCACCGGGGAGCTGTTTTTT. Its protein is CASSYGTGTGELFF. Combining the CDR3 with reference TRBV13 and TRBJ2-2 gives the whole variable domain AAGVIQSPRHLIKEKRETATLKCYPIPRHDTVYWYQQGPGQDPQFLISFYEKMQSDKGSIPDRFSAQQFSDYHSELNMSSLELGDSALYFCASSYGTGTGELFFGEGSRLTVL.